Presented here are 8 T cell receptor beta chains from one specimen sequenced in a study of graft-versus-host responses after intestinal transplantation (dated by TCRdb to the early 2020s). The library came from the immunoSEQ multiplex PCR assay. Drawn from immuneACCESS, this table holds only the in-frame rearrangements with V and J called that TCRdb kept. Clones are partly lost; checked studies trace under half to an unresolved V gene and leave the rest unexplained. This sample has 35,000 to 50,000 clones in its table, and approximately 94% of those were observed once. The top ten clonotypes cover roughly 1.5% of the sample. Sequenced here: PBMCs, sampled 330 to 350 days after intestinal transplant. These receptors originate from a human patient who received an intestinal transplant, so some T cells may come from the graft donor.

V is TRBV30 and J is TRBJ2-6, with TRBD1 matching 8 bases. CDR1 is GTSNPN and CDR2 is SVGIG in the germline V gene (reference sequence). CDR3 length: 17 amino acids. Trimming took 0 bases from V and 4 from J; bases not matched to a gene: 8. CDR3 amino acids: CAWSVQGERSGANVLTF. The CDR3 bases are TGTGCCTGGAGTGTACAGGGGGAGCGGTCGGGGGCCAACGTCCTGACTTTC.

The V gene is TRBV19, the J gene TRBJ1-2, with 9 nucleotides matching TRBD1. The CDR3 is made up of 16 amino acids. Trimming cost V 2 bases and J 7 bases; bases outside gene matches: 11. CDR1 is LNHDA, CDR2 SQIVND, per germline (reference sequence). In nucleotides, the CDR3 is TGTGCCAGTAGTATACGGGTCATGGGACAGGGCGGTGGCTACACCTTC. It yields the protein CASSIRVMGQGGGYTF.

In regard to this clone: This specimen includes other DNA sequences encoding the same CDR3. The V and J genes are TRBV28 and TRBJ2-4, with no clear D. Trimming left V 6 bases short and J 0 bases short, with 9 bases between. Germline values: CDR1 MDHEN, CDR2 SYDVKM. This CDR3 contains 14 residues. CDR3 loop: CASRPVLAKNIQYF. The CDR3 DNA reads as TGTGCCAGCAGACCAGTGCTAGCCAAAAACATTCAGTACTTC.

The genes are TRBV27 and TRBJ2-3; 7 bases are shared with TRBD2. CDR3 length: 14 residues. The ends lost 3 bases at V and 8 bases at J; junction bases unmatched: 8. Germline V gene data show CDR1 as MNHEY and CDR2 as SMNVEV (reference sequence). CDR3 sequence (DNA): TGTGCCAGCAGTTTTGAGCCCTGGGGGGGTACGCAGTATTTT. The encoded protein is CASSFEPWGGTQYF.

This chain joins TRBV29-1 and TRBJ1-6, with 7 bases fitting TRBD1. CDR3 length: 15 residues. Germline CDR1 SQVTM, CDR2 ANQGSEA. J gave up 5 bases and V 5 bases, and 9 bases lay outside the gene matches. The DNA of the CDR3 is TGCAGCGTTACCCTGACAGGGAGCAATAATTCACCCCTCCACTTT. As protein: CSVTLTGSNNSPLHF.

The chain carries TRBV6-6 and TRBJ2-1, with 10 bases fitting TRBD1. J was trimmed by 4 bases and V by 5 bases; bases with no gene match: 5. CDR1 is MNHNY, CDR2 SVGAGI, per germline (reference sequence). This CDR3 is 15 amino acids long. CDR3 sequence: CASSRQGALYNEQFF. The CDR3 nucleotides read TGTGCCAGCAGTCGACAGGGGGCTTTATACAATGAGCAGTTCTTC.

The chain couples TRBV11-2 to TRBJ1-5; no reliable D call. CDR3 length: 15 residues. The V and J ends lost 6 bases and 6 bases respectively, with 18 bases between them. From germline, CDR1 is SGHAT and CDR2 FQNNGV. Here the CDR3 DNA reads TGTGCCAGCAGTTCGGGCCTCCAGGCAGGTCAGCCCCAGCATTTT. Its translation is CASSSGLQAGQPQHF.

The chain recombines TRBV10-3 with TRBJ1-2, with a possible D match to TRBD1 (5 bases). The germline gives CDR1 ENHRY, CDR2 SYGVKD. The V gene lost 4 bases and the J gene lost 7 bases, with 22 bases spanning the gap. The CDR3 has 16 amino acids. The CDR3 sequence: CAISGGEGVGESGYTF. CDR3 bases: TGTGCCATCAGTGGAGGGGAAGGAGTGGGAGAAAGTGGCTACACCTTC.